Included here is one TCR beta chain sequence, with context. The data are from a study of shared T cell receptors in the human thymus. The CDR3 runs to 18 residues. Germline values: CDR1 LGHNA, CDR2 YSLEER. The V segment lost 2 bases and the J segment 0 bases; nucleotides outside the gene matches: 10. Sequencing used immunoSEQ multiplex PCR; TCRdb keeps in-frame clones, though not all of them. The table records 550,000 to 800,000 clones, roughly 85% of them present only once. This sample was shared with a second study, whose subject was human thymus T cells.

Sequences were obtained from thymocytes. The chain recombines TRBV4-3 with TRBJ1-1, with 9 bases lining up with TRBD1. This TCR was recovered from a girl under three years old with a congenital heart defect. This chain's CDR3 is CASSQLDRGMGVNTEAFF. The CDR3 DNA follows: TGCGCCAGCAGCCAATTAGACAGGGGGATGGGGGTGAACACTGAAGCTTTCTTT.